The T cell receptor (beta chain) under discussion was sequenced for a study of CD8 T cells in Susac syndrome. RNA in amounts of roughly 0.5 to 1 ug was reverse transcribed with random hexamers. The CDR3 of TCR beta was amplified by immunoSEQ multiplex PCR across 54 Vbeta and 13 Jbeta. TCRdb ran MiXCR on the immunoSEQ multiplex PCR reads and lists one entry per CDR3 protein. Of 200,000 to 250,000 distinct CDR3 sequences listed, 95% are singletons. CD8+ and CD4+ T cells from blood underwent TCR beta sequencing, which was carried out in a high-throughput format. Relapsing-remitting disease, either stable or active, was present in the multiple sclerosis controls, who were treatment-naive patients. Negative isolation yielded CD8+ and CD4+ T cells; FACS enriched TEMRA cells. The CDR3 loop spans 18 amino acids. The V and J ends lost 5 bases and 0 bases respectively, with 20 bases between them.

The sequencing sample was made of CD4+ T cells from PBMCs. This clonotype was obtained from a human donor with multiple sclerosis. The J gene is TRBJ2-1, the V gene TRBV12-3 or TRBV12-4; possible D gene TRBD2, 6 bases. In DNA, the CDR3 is TGTGCCAGCAGTCCCCTCGGGGGAGTGATGGGCTCCTACAATGAGCAGTTCTTC. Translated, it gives CASSPLGGVMGSYNEQFF.